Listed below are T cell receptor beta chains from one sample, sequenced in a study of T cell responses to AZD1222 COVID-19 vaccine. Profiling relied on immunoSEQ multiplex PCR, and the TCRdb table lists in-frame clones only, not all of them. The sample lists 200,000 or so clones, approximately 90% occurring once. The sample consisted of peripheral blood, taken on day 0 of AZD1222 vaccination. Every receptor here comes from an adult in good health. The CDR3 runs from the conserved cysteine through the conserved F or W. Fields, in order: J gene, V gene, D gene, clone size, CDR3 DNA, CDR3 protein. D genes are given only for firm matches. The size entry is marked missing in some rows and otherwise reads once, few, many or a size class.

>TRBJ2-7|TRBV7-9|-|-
TGTGCCAGCAGCACCAGGGGTGGGGCTGAGGAGCAGTACTTC
CASSTRGGAEEQYF
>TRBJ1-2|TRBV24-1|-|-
TGTGCCACCAGTGACGCTGCCCCTTCAGGCGGCTACACCTTC
CATSDAAPSGGYTF
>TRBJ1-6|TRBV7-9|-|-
TGTGCCAGCAGCTCCGAGGTGGATTCACCCCTCCACTTT
CASSSEVDSPLHF
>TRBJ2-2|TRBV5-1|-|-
TGCGCCAGCACCTTGGGGGGCCTCGTCGCCGGGGAGCTGTTTTTT
CASTLGGLVAGELFF
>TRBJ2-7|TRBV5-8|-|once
TGTGCCAGCAGCTTGCGGAGGGTTGCCGAGCAGTACTTC
CASSLRRVAEQYF
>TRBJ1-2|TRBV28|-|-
TGTGCCAGCACCTCTAAGGAGGGGCGAGGCTACACCTTC
CASTSKEGRGYTF
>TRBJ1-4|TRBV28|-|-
TGTGCCAGCAGCCTAACGATGGGGTATGAAAAACTGTTTTTT
CASSLTMGYEKLFF
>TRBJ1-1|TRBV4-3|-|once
TGCGCCAGCAGCCAACAACTGGGGTCACGCACTGAAGCTTTCTTT
CASSQQLGSRTEAFF
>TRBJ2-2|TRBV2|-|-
TGTGCCAGCATGGAGGGAATTTTGGCCGGGGAGCTGTTTTTT
CASMEGILAGELFF
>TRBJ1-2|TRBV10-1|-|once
TGCGCCAGCAGTGAGCGACGGGGTACGTCTAACTATGGCTACACCTTC
CASSERRGTSNYGYTF
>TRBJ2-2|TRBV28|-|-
TGTGCCAGCAGTCATACTACGATCCTCACCGGGGAGCTGTTTTTT
CASSHTTILTGELFF
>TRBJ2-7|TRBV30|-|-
TGTGCCTGGAGCCGAAGACAGACCTACGAGCAGTACTTC
CAWSRRQTYEQYF
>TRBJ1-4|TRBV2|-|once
TGTGCCAGCAGGGGGGGTAATGAAAAACTGTTTTTT
CASRGGNEKLFF
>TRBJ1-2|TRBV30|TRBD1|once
TGTGCCTGGATGGACAGGGAAGTCGGTGGCTACACCTTC
CAWMDREVGGYTF
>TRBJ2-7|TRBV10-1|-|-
TGCGCCAGCAGTGATCCGCCAGGGACCTACGAGCAGTACTTC
CASSDPPGTYEQYF
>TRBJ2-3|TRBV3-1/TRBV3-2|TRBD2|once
TGTGCCAGCAGCCAAAGGCCCAGAGCGGGGGTAAGCACAGATACGCAGTATTTT
CASSQRPRAGVSTDTQYF
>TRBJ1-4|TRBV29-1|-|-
TGCAGCGTTGCGGGTGCGGATGAAAAACTGTTTTTT
CSVAGADEKLFF
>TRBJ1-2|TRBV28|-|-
TGTGCCAGCAGTCCTGGGGGGCAAGGCTACACCTTC
CASSPGGQGYTF
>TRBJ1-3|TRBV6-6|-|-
TGTGCCAGCAGTTACTCAGGCCAGGGAGTGGGAAACACCATATATTTT
CASSYSGQGVGNTIYF
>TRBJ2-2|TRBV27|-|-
TGTGCCAGCAGGACCATGCTTGGGGACACCGGGGAGCTGTTTTTT
CASRTMLGDTGELFF
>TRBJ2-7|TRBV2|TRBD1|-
TGTGCCAGCAGTCCCGGGACAGTCTCTGCCTTC
CASSPGTVSAF
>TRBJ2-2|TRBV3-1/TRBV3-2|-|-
TGTGCCAGCAGCCAAGAACGAGGGTTGGCCGGGGAGCTGTTTTTT
CASSQERGLAGELFF
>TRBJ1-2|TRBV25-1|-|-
TGTGCCAGCAGTGAACATACCGGAATAGATGGCTACACCTTC
CASSEHTGIDGYTF
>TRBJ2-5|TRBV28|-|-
TGTGCCAGCAGTTTCGAACAAACCCAGTACTTC
CASSFEQTQYF
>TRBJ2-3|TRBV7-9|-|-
TGTGCCAGCAGCTTAAGACTAGTCAGGGATGGAGGGGATACGCAGTATTTT
CASSLRLVRDGGDTQYF
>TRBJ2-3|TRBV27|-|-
TGTGCCAGCTTTAAGAAGGCCGCAGATACGCAGTATTTT
CASFKKAADTQYF
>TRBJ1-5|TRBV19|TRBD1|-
TGTGCCAGTAAAGACAGGGGCAATCAGCCCCAGCATTTT
CASKDRGNQPQHF
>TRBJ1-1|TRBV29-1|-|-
TGCAGCGTCAGACTACAGACCATGAACACTGAAGCTTTCTTT
CSVRLQTMNTEAFF
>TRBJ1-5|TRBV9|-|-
TGTGCCAGCAGTTTGACAGGACAGTTTAATCAGCCCCAGCATTTT
CASSLTGQFNQPQHF
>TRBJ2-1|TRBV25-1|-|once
TGTGCCAGCAGTGAAGGAACCGTTTTCGTCAGTGAGCAGTTCTTC
CASSEGTVFVSEQFF
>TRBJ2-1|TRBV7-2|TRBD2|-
TGTGCCAGCAGCAAGTCGGGGACTAGCGGGATACTGTCCTACAATGAGCAGTTCTTC
CASSKSGTSGILSYNEQFF
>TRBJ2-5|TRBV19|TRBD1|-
TGTGCCAGTAGTAACGACAGGGATTTGAATACCCAGTACTTC
CASSNDRDLNTQYF
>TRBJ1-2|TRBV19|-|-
TGTGCCAGTAGTATTGGTGGGCTGGCCGACTATGGCTACACCTTC
CASSIGGLADYGYTF
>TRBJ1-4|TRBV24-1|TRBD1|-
TGTGCCACCAGGGTGACAGGGGAAGGCACTAATGAAAAACTGTTTTTT
CATRVTGEGTNEKLFF
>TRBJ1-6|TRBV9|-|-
TGTGCCAGCAGCGTAGAGGGCCAGCTGAATTCACCCCTCCACTTT
CASSVEGQLNSPLHF
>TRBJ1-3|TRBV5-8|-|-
TGTGCCAGCAGCTTGGCCCTAGGGCCTGGAAACACCATATATTTT
CASSLALGPGNTIYF
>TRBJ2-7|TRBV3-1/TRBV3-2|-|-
TGTGCCAGCAGCCAAGATATGGGTCCTAACGAGCAGTACTTC
CASSQDMGPNEQYF
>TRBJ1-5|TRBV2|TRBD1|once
TGTGCCAGCAGGATTTACAGGGGAGTTAGCAATCAGCCCCAGCATTTT
CASRIYRGVSNQPQHF
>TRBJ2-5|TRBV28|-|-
TGTGCCAGCCGAAGTGAGTACCAAGAGACCCAGTACTTC
CASRSEYQETQYF